Listed below are T cell receptor beta chains from one sample, sequenced in a study of OX40 agonist ivuxolimab in advanced cancers. Using immunoSEQ multiplex PCR, the repertoire was profiled, and TCRdb retains in-frame clones only, with some absent. Among roughly 100,000 clones listed, about 90% were seen once. Source: CD4+ or CD8+ T cells sorted from blood, taken in a trial of the OX40 agonist ivuxolimab. Receptors were obtained from an adult with an advanced solid tumor such as melanoma, head and neck, liver or kidney cancer. The CDR3 runs from the conserved cysteine through the conserved F or W. The D gene is left open where the match is weak.

d_gene,v_gene,j_gene,CDR3aa
TRBD1,TRBV5-4,TRBJ2-1,CASRRDRESYNEQFF
TRBD2,TRBV4-2,TRBJ2-1,CASSQERGRAGNEQFF
TRBD2,TRBV11-2,TRBJ2-3,CASSRLAGTDTQYF
TRBD2,TRBV5-1,TRBJ2-3,CASSTHLAGGLTDTQYF
TRBD1,TRBV19,TRBJ2-1,CASSTTGGREQFF
TRBD1,TRBV7-9,TRBJ2-2,CASSLDRGSGELFF
-,TRBV4-1,TRBJ1-1,CASSQEGQNTEAFF
-,TRBV19,TRBJ2-2,CASSIDRENTGELFF
TRBD2,TRBV9,TRBJ2-3,CASRAGAGTDTQYF
TRBD2,TRBV9,TRBJ2-1,CASSVELAGGLYNEQFF
-,TRBV28,TRBJ2-2,CASTENTGELFF
-,TRBV7-8,-,CASSLAPGPYEQYF
-,TRBV5-1,TRBJ1-1,CASSPTRGSNTEAFF
TRBD2,TRBV9,TRBJ2-3,CASAGTRYADTQYF
TRBD2,TRBV5-8,TRBJ2-2,CASSLGTSGNTGELFF
-,TRBV27,TRBJ2-1,CASSPLLPGEQFF
TRBD1,TRBV7-2,TRBJ2-7,CASSLATGGGLEQYF
TRBD2,TRBV5-6,TRBJ2-7,CASSFHQTSGVLSEQYF
-,TRBV6-6,TRBJ1-1,CASKRDTMNTEAFF
-,TRBV19,TRBJ1-5,CASSLDGNSNQPQHF
TRBD1,TRBV5-6,TRBJ2-7,CASSPTGYGEQYF
-,TRBV23-1,TRBJ2-7,CASSQNPNMKSYEQYF
TRBD1,TRBV6-5,TRBJ1-6,CASSLLGTGDSPLHF
-,TRBV30,TRBJ2-5,CAWSDGKETQYF
-,TRBV5-1,TRBJ1-1,CASSLVQHTEAFF
-,TRBV30,TRBJ1-3,CAWKRRRVAGGNTIYF
-,TRBV25-1,TRBJ1-3,CASSAPGRGGNTIYF
TRBD2,TRBV6-4,TRBJ2-1,CASSDSRLAGVGEQFF
-,TRBV12-5,TRBJ1-2,CASGFSPGGYTF